These 27 T cell receptor beta chains were all obtained from the same sample, sequenced in a study of vaccination and CD4 T cells after COVID-19. MiXCR, run by TCRdb on the PCR reads, gives a single entry per CDR3 protein. The table lists 30,000 to 40,000 distinct CDR3 sequences, around 33% of them singletons. The time point is: late sampling 161 to 241 days after vaccination in a few convalescent patients. Source: CD4+ T cells from blood, taken about 7 months after SARS-CoV-2 vaccination. The receptors were sampled from a human donor who had recovered from COVID-19.

V and J are TRBV12-3 or TRBV12-4 and TRBJ2-4; unclear D gene. V was trimmed by 3 bases and J by 7 bases, leaving 4 bases between them. The CDR3 has 11 amino acids. Here the CDR3 reads CASSFGNIQYF. CDR3 sequence (DNA): TGTGCCAGCAGTTTTGGGAACATTCAGTACTTC.

This clonotype has a single count. CDR3 bases: TGCGCCAGCAGCAAGGACAGGGACAATGAGCAGTTCTTC. Its translation is CASSKDRDNEQFF. This chain links TRBV5-1 with TRBJ2-1, with 8 bases lining up with TRBD1. Germline assignment: CDR1 SGHRS and CDR2 YFSETQ. The CDR3 sequence is 13 residues long. The V and J ends lost 4 bases and 5 bases, in that order; junction bases with no gene match: 2.

The chain couples TRBV6-2 or TRBV6-3 to TRBJ2-5; tentatively, D is TRBD1 or TRBD2 (6 bases each). V was clipped by 6 bases and J by 5 bases, with 13 bases between them. Germline V lookup: CDR1 MNHEY, CDR2 SVGEGT. The CDR3 has 13 amino acids. CDR3 sequence (DNA): TGTGCCAGCAGCCGAGGGGGGTGGGAGACCCAGTACTTC. This codes for CASSRGGWETQYF.

The table lists this clonotype with many counts. This rearrangement joins TRBV7-9 to TRBJ2-5, with 7 nucleotides matching TRBD1. Germline lookup yields CDR1 SEHNR and CDR2 FQNEAQ (reference sequence). The CDR3 length is 16 residues. The V and J ends lost 6 bases and 5 bases, in that order; junction bases with no gene match: 15. The CDR3 nucleotides read TGTGCCAGCAGTTCCCTTGCACTGAGGGGGCTGGAGACCCAGTACTTC. The encoded protein is CASSSLALRGLETQYF.

The V and J genes are TRBV20-1 and TRBJ1-1; TRBD1 aligns across 7 bases. CDR1 is DFQATT, CDR2 SNEGSKA, per germline (reference sequence). The CDR3 extends over 15 amino acids. J gave up 5 bases and V 5 bases, and 14 bases lay outside the gene matches. CDR3 loop: CSAPKPGQPGTEAFF. The DNA of the CDR3 is TGCAGTGCTCCTAAACCGGGACAGCCGGGGACTGAAGCTTTCTTT.

This clonotype showed up just a few times. CDR3 DNA: TGTGCCAGCAGAACGGGACAGGGCAATCATAACTATGGCTACACCTTC. Translation gives CASRTGQGNHNYGYTF. V is TRBV6-2 or TRBV6-3 and J is TRBJ1-2; 9 nucleotides line up with TRBD1. V was pared by 6 bases and J by 1 base, with 9 bases of the junction left unmatched. Germline V gene sequence: CDR1 MNHEY, CDR2 SVGEGT. This CDR3 has 16 amino acids.

CDR3 residues: CSARDPVLNEQFF. In nucleotides, the CDR3 is TGCAGTGCTAGAGATCCCGTCCTCAATGAGCAGTTCTTC. The chain joins TRBV20-1 to TRBJ2-1; D is ambiguous. The CDR3 has 13 residues. Germline V gene data show CDR1 as DFQATT and CDR2 as SNEGSKA (reference sequence). The V end was cut by 0 bases, the J end by 6 bases, with 9 bases between.

This clonotype ranks as medium-sized. The chain has TRBV6-1 and TRBJ2-2; D is unresolved. There are 15 residues in the CDR3. The V end lost 7 bases, the J end lost 4 bases, and 16 bases lay between the germline ends. Germline-derived CDR1 and CDR2 are MNHNS and SASEGT. CDR3 DNA: TGTGCCAGCAAAGTTGAGGCCCAGGCCACCGGGGAGCTGTTTTTT. It codes for CASKVEAQATGELFF.

A single count supports this clonotype. The chain has TRBV18 and TRBJ1-2; D is perhaps TRBD1 (6 bases). Germline-derived CDR1 and CDR2 are KGHSH and LQKENI. Trimming removed 2 bases at V and 4 bases at J, with 20 bases between. This CDR3 has 17 residues. CDR3 nucleotide sequence: TGTGCCAGCTCACCATCACCAAACTACGGGACACCCTATGGCTACACCTTC. It specifies CASSPSPNYGTPYGYTF.

This clonotype has just a few counts. The rearrangement joins TRBV6-1 to TRBJ2-7, with 8 bases aligning to TRBD1. CDR3 size: 14 residues. The germline gives CDR1 MNHNS, CDR2 SASEGT. V shed 6 bases and J 3 bases; nucleotides not matched to a gene: 7. CDR3 bases: TGTGCCAGCAGCCCGGGACAGGCTTACTACGAGCAGTACTTC. Residues: CASSPGQAYYEQYF.

The CDR3 DNA sequence: TGTGCCAGCAGTGGAGGACAGGGAACCTATGGCTACACCTTC. Translating it yields CASSGGQGTYGYTF. The chain uses TRBV6-1 and TRBJ1-2; TRBD1 agrees at 8 bases. The germline V gene encodes CDR1 MNHNS and CDR2 SASEGT. Unmatched junction bases numbered 5, after V lost 4 bases and J lost 4 bases. The CDR3 totals 14 residues.

This clonotype was recorded a few times. The genes are TRBV28 and TRBJ2-7; no clear D. The CDR3 sequence is 13 residues long. Trimming took 7 bases from V and 5 from J, leaving 15 bases between them. Germline V lookup: CDR1 MDHEN, CDR2 SYDVKM. CDR3 sequence: CASNRESPNEQYF. In DNA form, the CDR3 reads TGTGCCAGCAATCGAGAGTCCCCAAACGAGCAGTACTTC. Combining the CDR3 with reference TRBV28 and TRBJ2-7 gives the whole variable domain DVKVTQSSRYLVKRTGEKVFLECVQDMDHENMFWYRQDPGLGLRLIYFSYDVKMKEKGDIPEGYSVSREKKERFSLILESASTNQTSMYLCASNRESPNEQYFGPGTRLTVT.

Only one count was recorded for this clonotype. The DNA of the CDR3 is TGTGCCAGCTTTGGGAGAGACAATCAGCCCCAGCATTTT. It specifies CASFGRDNQPQHF. This chain connects TRBV28 to TRBJ1-5; D ambiguous. With 8 bases removed from V and 3 bases from J, the gap between germline ends came to 11 bases. In germline, CDR1 is MDHEN, CDR2 SYDVKM. The CDR3 contains 13 residues.

V usage is TRBV20-1 and J usage is TRBJ2-3; 8 nucleotides match TRBD1. This CDR3 comprises 14 residues. After removal of 3 bases from V and 5 bases from J, the junction contained 7 bases not matched to a gene. The germline V gene encodes CDR1 DFQATT and CDR2 SNEGSKA (reference sequence). The chain's CDR3 is CSASADRVQDTQYF. For the CDR3, the DNA is TGCAGTGCTAGTGCGGACAGGGTCCAAGATACGCAGTATTTT.

The chain employs TRBV27 and TRBJ2-2; TRBD2 matches at 8 bases. This CDR3 region has 16 residues. Germline CDR1 is MNHEY and CDR2 is SMNVEV (reference sequence). V shed 8 bases and J 3 bases; nucleotides not matched to a gene: 11. CDR3 residues: CASGFLAGLDTGELFF. The CDR3 DNA is TGTGCCAGCGGATTCTTAGCGGGACTTGACACCGGGGAGCTGTTTTTT.

The rearrangement uses TRBV6-5 and TRBJ2-2; no clear D gene. Trimming shortened V by 0 bases and J by 3 bases, and 5 bases separated the two germline ends. Looked up from germline, CDR1 is MNHEY and CDR2 is SVGAGI. This CDR3 spans 14 amino acids. The DNA of the CDR3 is TGTGCCAGCAGTTACTCGGTCTACACCGGGGAGCTGTTTTTT. This gives the protein CASSYSVYTGELFF.

V is TRBV6-2 or TRBV6-3 and J is TRBJ1-5; maybe TRBD1 (5 bases). The CDR3 spans 14 residues. Deletions cut 7 bases from V and 10 bases from J, with 20 bases between. Germline V gene data show CDR1 as MNHEY and CDR2 as SVGEGT. The CDR3 DNA reads TGTGCCAGCACCTCCGCTGGTAAGCAGGGCCCCCAGCATTTT. This translates into CASTSAGKQGPQHF.

V gene TRBV20-1 combines with J gene TRBJ2-7; a possible D gene is TRBD2 (6 bases). Trimming shortened V by 6 bases and J by 5 bases, and 23 bases separated the two germline ends. Germline CDR1 reads DFQATT; CDR2 reads SNEGSKA (reference sequence). The CDR3 runs to 15 residues. CDR3 protein: CSAARRPAGLNEQYF. CDR3 DNA sequence: TGCAGTGCCGCACGGCGACCAGCGGGTCTTAACGAGCAGTACTTC.

V and J are TRBV4-2 and TRBJ1-5; TRBD1 matches at 8 bases. Trimming at V came to 3 bases and at J to 0 bases, leaving 1 base not matched to a gene. The CDR3 loop spans 15 amino acids. CDR1 LGHNA and CDR2 YNFKEQ come from the germline V gene. The CDR3: CASSQGQVSNQPQHF. The CDR3 nucleotides read TGTGCCAGCAGCCAGGGACAGGTTAGCAATCAGCCCCAGCATTTT.

The chain combines TRBV24-1 with TRBJ2-3; D perhaps matches TRBD2 (5 bases). The CDR3 sequence is 14 residues long. The V end lost 4 bases, the J end lost 2 bases, and 9 bases lay between the germline ends. Germline CDR1 reads KGHDR; CDR2 reads SFDVKD. This chain's CDR3 is CATSEPGNTDTQYF. The CDR3 DNA is TGTGCCACCAGTGAGCCGGGGAACACAGATACGCAGTATTTT.

This clonotype was counted a single time. The genes are TRBV2 and TRBJ2-5; the D is unclear. The V gene lost 2 bases and the J gene lost 1 base, with 8 bases spanning the gap. Per germline, CDR1 SNHLY and CDR2 FYNNEI. The CDR3 sequence is 14 residues long. The CDR3 DNA follows: TGTGCCAGCAGTGAACTGTCCGGCCAAGAGACCCAGTACTTC. It codes for CASSELSGQETQYF.

The genes are TRBV7-2 and TRBJ2-2; D is unclear. V lost 5 bases to trimming and J lost 1 base, with 5 bases between them. Germline V gene data show CDR1 as SGHTA and CDR2 as FQGNSA. This CDR3 spans 13 amino acids. CDR3 region: CASSPRNTGELFF. In DNA form, the CDR3 reads TGTGCCAGCAGCCCCAGGAACACCGGGGAGCTGTTTTTT.

The chain joins TRBV20-1 to TRBJ2-6, with D unresolved. Trimming pared 3 bases from V and 3 bases from J, leaving 9 bases between. Germline V gene lookup returns CDR1 DFQATT and CDR2 SNEGSKA (reference sequence). The CDR3 runs to 14 residues. CDR3 sequence reads: CSASRGFGANVLTF. As DNA, the CDR3 is TGCAGTGCTAGCCGTGGGTTTGGGGCCAACGTCCTGACTTTC.

The V and J genes are TRBV28 and TRBJ2-6, with D perhaps TRBD1 (6 bases). CDR1 MDHEN and CDR2 SYDVKM come from the germline V gene. Trimming stripped 4 bases from V and 0 bases from J, with 16 bases between. The CDR3 totals 18 residues. CDR3 sequence reads: CASSSHRVGGSGANVLTF. CDR3 nucleotides: TGTGCCAGCAGTTCACACAGGGTAGGAGGCTCTGGGGCCAACGTCCTGACTTTC.

This clonotype was observed a few times. The rearrangement links TRBV6-1 to TRBJ2-5; 7 bases align to TRBD2. After removal of 6 bases from V and 9 bases from J, the junction contained 10 bases not matched to a gene. CDR1 is MNHNS, CDR2 SASEGT, per germline. The CDR3 has 13 residues. DNA for the CDR3: TGTGCCAGCAGGGGACTACCTGACCTGGCCCAGTACTTC. Protein sequence: CASRGLPDLAQYF.

This clonotype was picked up a small number of times. The gene calls are TRBV20-1 and TRBJ1-1, with a weak D call TRBD1 (6 bases). The CDR3 extends over 12 amino acids. Between the trimmed V and J ends, which lost 3 bases and 3 bases, there was a span of 8 bases. In germline, CDR1 is DFQATT, CDR2 SNEGSKA (reference sequence). The CDR3 DNA is TGCAGTGCTAGCGAGGGGGACACTGAAGCTTTCTTT. Translating gives CSASEGDTEAFF.

The J gene is TRBJ2-7, the V gene TRBV19, with TRBD1 matching over 10 bases. CDR3 length: 15 amino acids. Losses at the gene ends were 2 bases for V and 4 bases for J; bases not matched to a gene: 5. Germline assignment: CDR1 LNHDA and CDR2 SQIVND (reference sequence). Here the CDR3 reads CASSIFRQGAYEQYF. Here the CDR3 DNA reads TGTGCCAGTAGTATATTTCGACAGGGGGCTTACGAGCAGTACTTC.